The T cell receptor beta chain under discussion was sequenced for a study of shared clonotypes between healthy human individuals. CDR1 GTSNPN and CDR2 SVGIG come from the germline V gene (reference sequence). This CDR3 has 12 amino acids. Tens of thousands of T cell genomes (approximately 190 ng DNA) went into each sorted-subset replicate. Profiling relied on immunoSEQ multiplex PCR, and the TCRdb table lists in-frame clones only, not all of them. The profile shows millions of clones, roughly 95% of them singletons. To note about this clone: Its antigen remains unidentified.

The study's findings and limits: Naive subsets usually exceeded memory subsets in estimated richness.

The chain employs TRBV30 and TRBJ2-6; no clear D gene. The sequencing input was naive CD4+ T cells sorted from blood. Indicated subset: CD45RA+ positively selected. This TCR was recovered from a man between 18 and 35 years old in good health. As DNA, the CDR3 is TGTATATCCGGGTCCGGGGCCAACGTCCTGACTTTC. Protein: CISGSGANVLTF.